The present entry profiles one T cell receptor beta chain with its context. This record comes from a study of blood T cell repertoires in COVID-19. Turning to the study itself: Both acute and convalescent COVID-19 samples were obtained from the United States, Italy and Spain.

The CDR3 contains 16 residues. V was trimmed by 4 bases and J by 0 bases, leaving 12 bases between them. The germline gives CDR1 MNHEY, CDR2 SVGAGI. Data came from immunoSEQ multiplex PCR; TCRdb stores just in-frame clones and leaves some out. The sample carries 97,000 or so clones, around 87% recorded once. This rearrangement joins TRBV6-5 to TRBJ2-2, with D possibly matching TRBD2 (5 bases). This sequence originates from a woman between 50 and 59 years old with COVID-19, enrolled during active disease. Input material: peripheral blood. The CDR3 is CASSWGVSANTGELFF. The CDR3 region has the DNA TGTGCCAGCAGTTGGGGAGTTTCAGCGAACACCGGGGAGCTGTTTTTT.